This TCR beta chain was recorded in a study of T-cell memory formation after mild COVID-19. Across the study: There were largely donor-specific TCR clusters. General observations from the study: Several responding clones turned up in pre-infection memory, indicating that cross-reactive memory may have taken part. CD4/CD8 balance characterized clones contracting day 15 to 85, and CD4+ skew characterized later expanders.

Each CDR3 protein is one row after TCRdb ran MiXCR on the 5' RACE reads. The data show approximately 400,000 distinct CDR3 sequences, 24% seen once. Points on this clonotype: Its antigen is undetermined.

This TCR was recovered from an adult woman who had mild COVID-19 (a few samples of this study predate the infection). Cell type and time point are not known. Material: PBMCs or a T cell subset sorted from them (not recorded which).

The CDR3 loop reads CASSPQWIAGNTDTQYF. For the CDR3, the DNA is TGTGCCAGCAGCCCTCAGTGGATAGCGGGGAACACAGATACGCAGTATTTT. This chain uses TRBV9 with TRBJ2-3, with TRBD2 identical over 8 bases. This CDR3 is built from 17 residues. Trimming removed 4 bases from V and 2 bases from J; junction bases left unmatched: 12. Germline V gene sequence: CDR1 SGDLS, CDR2 YYNGEE.